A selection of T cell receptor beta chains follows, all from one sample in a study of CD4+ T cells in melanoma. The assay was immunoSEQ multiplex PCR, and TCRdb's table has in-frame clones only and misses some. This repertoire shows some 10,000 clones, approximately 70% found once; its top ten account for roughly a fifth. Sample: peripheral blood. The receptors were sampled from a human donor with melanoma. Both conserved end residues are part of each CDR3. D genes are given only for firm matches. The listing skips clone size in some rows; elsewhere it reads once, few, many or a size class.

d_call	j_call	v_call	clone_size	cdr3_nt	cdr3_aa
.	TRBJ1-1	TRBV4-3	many	TGCGCCAGCAGCCAAGATACCCTTCGAGAGGGGGTGAACACTGAAGCTTTCTTT	CASSQDTLREGVNTEAFF
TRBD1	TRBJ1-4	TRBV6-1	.	TGTGCCAGCAGTGGGACAGGGGTCGCCGAAAAACTGTTTTTT	CASSGTGVAEKLFF
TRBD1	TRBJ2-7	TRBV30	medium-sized	TGTGCCTGGACGGGACAGGGTTACGAGCAGTACTTC	CAWTGQGYEQYF
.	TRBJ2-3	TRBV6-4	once	TGTGCCAGAGGGAGGTTGGGGACGGGCGCGACAGATACGCAGTATTTT	CARGRLGTGATDTQYF
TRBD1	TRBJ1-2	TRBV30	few	TGTGCCTGGAGTGTACCAGGGGGCAACTATGGCTACACCTTC	CAWSVPGGNYGYTF
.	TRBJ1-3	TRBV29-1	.	TGCAGCGTTGATGGGGGGATCTCTGGAAACACCATATATTTT	CSVDGGISGNTIYF
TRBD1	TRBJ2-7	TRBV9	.	TGTGCCAGCAGCCCGTGGGACAGTACCTACGAGCAGTACTTC	CASSPWDSTYEQYF
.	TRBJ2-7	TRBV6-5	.	TGTGCCAGCAGTTACTCAGGGGCTAGCTCCTACGAGCAGTACTTC	CASSYSGASSYEQYF
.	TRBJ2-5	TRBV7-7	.	TGTGCTAGCAGCTCCGGGCTCCCCCCAGAGACCCAGTACTTC	CASSSGLPPETQYF
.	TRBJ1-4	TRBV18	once	TGTGCCAGCTCACCCAGGACTGCAACTAATGAAAAACTGTTTTTT	CASSPRTATNEKLFF
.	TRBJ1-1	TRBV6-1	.	TGTGCCAGCACCCGAGGGACACAGAACACTGAAGCTTTCTTT	CASTRGTQNTEAFF
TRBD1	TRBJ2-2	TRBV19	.	TGTGCCAGTAGTGGACAGGGGGCGAGCGGGGAGCTGTTTTTT	CASSGQGASGELFF
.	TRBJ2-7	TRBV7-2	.	TGTGCCAGCAGCTTAGGCTCCACCCTAGTTTTCCACGAGCAGTACTTC	CASSLGSTLVFHEQYF
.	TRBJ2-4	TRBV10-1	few	TGCGCCACCCGGTTCAGGGCCCGGCCCAAAAACATTCAGTACTTC	CATRFRARPKNIQYF
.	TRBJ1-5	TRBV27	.	TGTGCCAGCAGTTTAAGGAGCCATCAGCCCCAGCATTTT	CASSLRSHQPQHF
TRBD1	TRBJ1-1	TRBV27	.	TGTGCCAGCAGTTTATTCCCGGACAGGCGGGGAGCTTTCTTT	CASSLFPDRRGAFF
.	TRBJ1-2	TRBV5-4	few	TGTGCCAGCAGCCGGGCAGGGTTTTCCGCCAACTATGGCTACACCTTC	CASSRAGFSANYGYTF
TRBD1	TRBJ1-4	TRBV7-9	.	TGTGCCAGCAGCTTCATTCAGGGGGCGGATGAAAAACTGTTTTTT	CASSFIQGADEKLFF
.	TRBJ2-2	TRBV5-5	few	TGTGCCAGCACCGCCTTCGGGGAGCTGTTTTTT	CASTAFGELFF
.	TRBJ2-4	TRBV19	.	TGTGCCAGTAGGACCTCAGGGGAAAACATTCAGTACTTC	CASRTSGENIQYF
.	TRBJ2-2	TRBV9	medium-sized	TGTGCCAGCAGCGTAGAAGGCACCGGGGAGCTGTTTTTT	CASSVEGTGELFF
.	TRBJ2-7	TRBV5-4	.	TGTGCCAGCAGCCAAAGGGTAGAGGCCTACGAGCAGTACTTC	CASSQRVEAYEQYF
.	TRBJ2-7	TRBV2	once	TGTGCCAGCAGTGAGTCGACGCCTCAGTTCTACGAGCAGTACTTC	CASSESTPQFYEQYF
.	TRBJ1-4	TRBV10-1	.	TGCGCCAGCTACCGGGACACTTCAACTAATGAAAAACTGTTTTTT	CASYRDTSTNEKLFF
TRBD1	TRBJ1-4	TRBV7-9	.	TGTGCCAGCAGCGGGTTGGACAGGGAATCTGAAAAACTGTTTTTT	CASSGLDRESEKLFF
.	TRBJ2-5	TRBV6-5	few	TGTGCCAGCAGTTACGTCCTAGTTGAGACCCAGTACTTC	CASSYVLVETQYF
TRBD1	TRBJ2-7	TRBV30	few	TGTGCCTGGACCGGACAGGGGCGATACGAGCAGTACTTC	CAWTGQGRYEQYF
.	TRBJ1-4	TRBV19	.	TGTGCCAGTAGTATAGGCATGGGGAATGAAAAACTGTTTTTT	CASSIGMGNEKLFF
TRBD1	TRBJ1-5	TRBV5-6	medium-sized	TGTGCCAGCAGCGTCCACAGGGGGCCAGGGGATCAGCCCCAGCATTTT	CASSVHRGPGDQPQHF
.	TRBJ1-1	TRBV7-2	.	TGTGCCAGCAGCTTAGCGGTCGAGGGTATCACTGAAGCTTTCTTT	CASSLAVEGITEAFF
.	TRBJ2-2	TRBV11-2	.	TGTGCCAGCAGCTACCCCAGGGGGGGTGGATCGAACACCGGGGAGCTGTTTTTT	CASSYPRGGGSNTGELFF
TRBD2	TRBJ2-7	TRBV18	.	TGTGCCAGCTCACCACCCTTAAAACTAGCGCTGGGCGAGCAGTACTTC	CASSPPLKLALGEQYF
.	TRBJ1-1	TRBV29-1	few	TGCAGCTCTATGGGGGAGGGAAGTGAAGCTTTCTTT	CSSMGEGSEAFF
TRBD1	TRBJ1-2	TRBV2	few	TGTGCCAGCAGTGAAGCGCACGGACAGGGCTATGGCTACACCTTC	CASSEAHGQGYGYTF
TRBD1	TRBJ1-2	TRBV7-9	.	TGTGCCAGCAGCCAGCGTCGGACAGGGTACTATGGCTACACCTTC	CASSQRRTGYYGYTF
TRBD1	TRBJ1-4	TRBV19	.	TGTGCCAGTAGCCCCGGGACAGCTCATGAAAAACTGTTTTTT	CASSPGTAHEKLFF
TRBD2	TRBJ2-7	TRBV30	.	TGTGCCTGGACGGGTGGCGGGGGCTCCTACGAGCAGTACTTC	CAWTGGGGSYEQYF
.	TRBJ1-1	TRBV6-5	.	TGTGCCAGCAGTTACCGGCGGGGGCAGGACACTGAAGCTTTCTTT	CASSYRRGQDTEAFF
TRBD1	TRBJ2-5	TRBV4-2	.	TGTGCCAGCAGCTTGAAAGGACAGGGGAGAGGGGAGACCCAGTACTTC	CASSLKGQGRGETQYF
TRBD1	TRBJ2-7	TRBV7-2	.	TGTGCCAGCAGCCCGGGGACAGGGAGGATCTACGAGCAGTACTTC	CASSPGTGRIYEQYF
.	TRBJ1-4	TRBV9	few	TGTGCCAGCAGCGTAGGGCAGGGTGGCGAAAAACTGTTTTTT	CASSVGQGGEKLFF
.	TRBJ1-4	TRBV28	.	TGTGCCAGCAGTTCAGGGGAGAAGGCTAATGAAAAACTGTTTTTT	CASSSGEKANEKLFF
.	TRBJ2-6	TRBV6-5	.	TGTGCCACCATGGCTGGGGCCAACGTCCTGACTTTC	CATMAGANVLTF
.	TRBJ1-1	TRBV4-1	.	TGCGCCAGCAGCCAAGCGGCGACAGGAGTCACTGAAGCTTTCTTT	CASSQAATGVTEAFF
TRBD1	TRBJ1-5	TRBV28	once	TGTGCCAGCATTAACGGACAGGGGAATCAGCCCCAGCATTTT	CASINGQGNQPQHF
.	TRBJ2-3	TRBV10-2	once	TGCGCCAGCAGTGAGCCATTTGTAAGTACGCAGTATTTT	CASSEPFVSTQYF
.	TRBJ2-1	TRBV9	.	TGTGCCAGCAGCCCATATGACTTGGAGGCTGAGCAGTTCTTC	CASSPYDLEAEQFF
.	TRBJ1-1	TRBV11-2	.	TGTGCCAGCAAAGGGCCGGGGAAGAACACTGAAGCTTTCTTT	CASKGPGKNTEAFF
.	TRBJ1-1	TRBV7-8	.	TGTGCCAGCAGCAAGGGACCCGGAGACACTGAAGCTTTCTTT	CASSKGPGDTEAFF
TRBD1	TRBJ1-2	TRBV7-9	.	TGTGCCAGCAGCTTGGGGACAGGGGGATATAACTATGGCTACACCTTC	CASSLGTGGYNYGYTF
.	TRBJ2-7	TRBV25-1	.	TGTGCCAGCAGCCGCGATGGGGACTCCTACGAGCAGTACTTC	CASSRDGDSYEQYF
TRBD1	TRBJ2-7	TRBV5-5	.	TGTGCCAGCAGCCACCCCGGGACAGGGACCTACGAGCAGTACTTC	CASSHPGTGTYEQYF
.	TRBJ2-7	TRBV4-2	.	TGTGCCAGCAGCCAGAGGGGGGGGAAGCGGGGCGAGCAGTACTTC	CASSQRGGKRGEQYF
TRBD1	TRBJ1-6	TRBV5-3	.	TGTGCCAGCAGCTCAGGACAGGGCGGTAGTTCACCCCTCCACTTT	CASSSGQGGSSPLHF